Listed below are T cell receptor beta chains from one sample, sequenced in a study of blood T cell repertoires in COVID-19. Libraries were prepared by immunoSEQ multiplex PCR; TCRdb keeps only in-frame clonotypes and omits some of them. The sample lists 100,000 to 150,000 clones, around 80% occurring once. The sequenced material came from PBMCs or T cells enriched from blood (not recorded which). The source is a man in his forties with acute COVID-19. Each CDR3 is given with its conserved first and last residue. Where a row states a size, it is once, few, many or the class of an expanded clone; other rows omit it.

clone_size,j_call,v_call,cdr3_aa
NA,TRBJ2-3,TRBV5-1,CASNYGPVDTQYF
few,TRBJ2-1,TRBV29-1,CSVGLAGVSSYNEQFF
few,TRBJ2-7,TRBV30,CAFTRAYEQYF
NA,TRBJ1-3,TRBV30,CAWSRQGGGNTIYF
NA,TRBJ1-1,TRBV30,CAWGQANTEAFF
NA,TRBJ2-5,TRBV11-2,CASSLAGQGVGETQYF
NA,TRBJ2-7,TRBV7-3,CASSLSSGVYEQYF
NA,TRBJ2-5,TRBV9,CASSVDPGTGGEETQYF
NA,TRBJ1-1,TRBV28,CASITTGRTEAFF
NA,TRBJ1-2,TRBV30,CAATGTASPYGYTF
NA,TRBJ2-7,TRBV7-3,CASSATGTGLYEQYF
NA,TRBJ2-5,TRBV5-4,CASSSGLAGLQETQYF
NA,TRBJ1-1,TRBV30,CAWNRELDTEAFF
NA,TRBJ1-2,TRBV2,CASSDRDGYDTF
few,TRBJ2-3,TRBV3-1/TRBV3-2,CASSQGGGGTDTQYF
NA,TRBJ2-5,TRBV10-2,CATGGVNLGQETQYF
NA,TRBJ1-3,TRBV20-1,CSATSGNTIYF
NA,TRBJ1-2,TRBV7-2,CASSLGQGNYGYTF
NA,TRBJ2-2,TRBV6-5,CASSYGSGNTGELFF
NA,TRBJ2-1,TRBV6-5,CASSRDRVTQFF
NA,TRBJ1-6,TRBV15,CATSPGREDSPLHF
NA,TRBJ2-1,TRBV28,CASSPGTSGRKNEQFF
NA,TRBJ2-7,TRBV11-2,CASSLEGYYAYEQYF
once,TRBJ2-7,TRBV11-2,CASRKPGYEQYF
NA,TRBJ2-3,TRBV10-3,CAIKGQGMNTDTQYF
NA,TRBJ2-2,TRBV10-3,CAISDSDINTGELFF
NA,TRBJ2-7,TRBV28,CASRLTGEVYEQYF
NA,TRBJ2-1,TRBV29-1,CSVTSGSRNEQFF
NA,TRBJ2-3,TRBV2,CASSKASGGADTQYF
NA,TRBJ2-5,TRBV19,CASSSSGGAKTQYF
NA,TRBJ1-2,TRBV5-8,CASISPAGQSYGYTF
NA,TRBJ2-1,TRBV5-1,CASSASNRANEQFF
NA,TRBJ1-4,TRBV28,CASSQTIAFEKLFF
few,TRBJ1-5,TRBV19,CASMTGMEQPQHF
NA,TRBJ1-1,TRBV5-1,CASRWTGSEAFF
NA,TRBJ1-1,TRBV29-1,CSVEIAVAEAFF
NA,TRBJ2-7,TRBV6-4,CASSRLAGPYEQYF
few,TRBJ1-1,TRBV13,CASSSPTGGNPEAFF
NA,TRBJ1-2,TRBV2,CAGSPGPVDGYTF
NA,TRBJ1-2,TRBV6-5,CASKTGGADPYGYTF
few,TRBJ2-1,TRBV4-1,CASSLLGLANNEQFF
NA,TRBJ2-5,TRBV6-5,CASSYEGLGETQYF
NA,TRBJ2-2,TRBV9,CASASGKGKPTGELFF